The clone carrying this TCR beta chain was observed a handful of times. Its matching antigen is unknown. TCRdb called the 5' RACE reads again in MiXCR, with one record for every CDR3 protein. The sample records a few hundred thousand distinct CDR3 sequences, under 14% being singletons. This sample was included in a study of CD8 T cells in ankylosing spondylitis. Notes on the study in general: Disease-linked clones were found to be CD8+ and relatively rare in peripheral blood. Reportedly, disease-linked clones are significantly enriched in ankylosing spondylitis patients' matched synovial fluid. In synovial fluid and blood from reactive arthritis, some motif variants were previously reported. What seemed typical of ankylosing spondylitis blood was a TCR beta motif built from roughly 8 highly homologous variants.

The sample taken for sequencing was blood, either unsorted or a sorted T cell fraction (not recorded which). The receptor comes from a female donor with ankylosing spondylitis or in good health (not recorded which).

CDR3 amino acids: CASSSRTGNPFAGYTF. The CDR3 nucleotides read TGTGCCAGCAGTTCTCGGACAGGGAACCCCTTTGCTGGCTACACCTTC. This chain joins TRBV27 and TRBJ1-2, with TRBD1 matching over 8 bases. This CDR3 contains 16 residues. Germline CDR1 is MNHEY and CDR2 is SMNVEV (reference sequence). V shed 4 bases and J 7 bases; nucleotides not matched to a gene: 14.